This T cell receptor (beta chain) was recorded in a study of blood T cell repertoires in COVID-19. Study summary: The study drew acute and convalescent COVID-19 samples from the United States, Italy and Spain. PBMCs, B-cell-depleted T cells, or T cells were the source of the cDNA or gDNA that made up the material.

CDR3 length: 12 amino acids. Germline CDR1 MNHEY, CDR2 SVGAGI. V dropped 5 bases and J dropped 8; count of bases not matched to a gene: 4. The method was immunoSEQ multiplex PCR; TCRdb's version includes in-frame clones alone and lacks a portion of them. The table lists 25,000 to 35,000 clones, approximately 80% of them singletons, with approximately 24% in the top ten. This receptor was obtained from a man between 65 and 85 years old with active COVID-19. This chain uses TRBV6-5 with TRBJ2-5, with 8 bases fitting TRBD1. Sequenced: peripheral blood. CDR3 in amino acids: CASSPDRATQYF. The CDR3 region has the DNA TGTGCCAGCAGTCCGGACAGGGCAACCCAGTACTTC.